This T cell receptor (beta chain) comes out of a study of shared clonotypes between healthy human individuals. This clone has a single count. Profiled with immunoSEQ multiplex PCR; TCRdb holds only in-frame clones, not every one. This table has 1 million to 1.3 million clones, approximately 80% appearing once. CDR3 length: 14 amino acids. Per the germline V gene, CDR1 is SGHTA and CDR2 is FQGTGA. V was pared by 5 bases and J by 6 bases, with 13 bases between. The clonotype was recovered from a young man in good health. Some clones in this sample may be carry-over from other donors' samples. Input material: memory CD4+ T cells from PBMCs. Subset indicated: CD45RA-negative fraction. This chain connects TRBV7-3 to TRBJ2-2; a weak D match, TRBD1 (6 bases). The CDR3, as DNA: TGTGCCAGCAGCGAACAGGGATTCTCCGGGGAGCTGTTTTTT. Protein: CASSEQGFSGELFF.